This is a list of T cell receptor beta chains from one sample in a study of a mutant IDH1 vaccine in newly diagnosed glioma. Antigens of these TCRs are unknown. The data were produced by immunoSEQ multiplex PCR, yet TCRdb's version contains in-frame clones alone and is incomplete. The sample has some 42,000 clones, 70% to 85% seen once. Here the sequenced sample was PBMCs, taken from a glioma patient whose treatment included an IDH1 peptide vaccine. Receptor source: a man between 18 and 29 years old with glioma. Some clones in this sample may be carry-over from other donors' samples. The CDR3 runs from the conserved cysteine through the conserved F or W. A D gene is named only where the DNA matches it firmly. Not every row has a clone size; where given, it reads once, few, many or a size class.

TRBJ1-1 | TRBV18 | - | - | TGTGCCAGCTCACCACCGGTATGGGTATGGGACACTGAAGCTTTCTTT | CASSPPVWVWDTEAFF
TRBJ1-1 | TRBV6-6 | - | - | TGTGCCAGCAGTTACAGAGGCGGTGGGGCTGAAGCTTTCTTT | CASSYRGGGAEAFF
TRBJ2-7 | TRBV30 | - | - | TGTGCCTGGAAAACTCACATAATGTGGGGCGAGCAGTACTTC | CAWKTHIMWGEQYF
TRBJ2-2 | TRBV5-1 | - | TRBD2 | TGCGCCAGCAGCTCCCCACGGGGGGGGTTTACCGGGGAGCTGTTTTTT | CASSSPRGGFTGELFF
TRBJ1-2 | TRBV6-6 | - | - | TGTGCCAGCAGTTCAACTGCCCTCTATGGCTACACCTTC | CASSSTALYGYTF
TRBJ1-5 | TRBV5-6 | - | TRBD1 | TGTGCCAGCAGTTTGTCCGGGACAGTCAATCAGCCCCAGCATTTT | CASSLSGTVNQPQHF
TRBJ2-7 | TRBV9 | - | TRBD1 | TGTGCCAGCAGCGAAGGACAGGGGGACTACGAGCAGTACTTC | CASSEGQGDYEQYF
TRBJ1-1 | TRBV7-8 | - | - | TGTGCCAGCAGCTTAGGGTCTCTGGGGGGCACTGAAGCTTTCTTT | CASSLGSLGGTEAFF
TRBJ2-7 | TRBV2 | - | TRBD1 | TGTGCCAGCAGGCGACAGGGTATCTACGAGCAGTACTTC | CASRRQGIYEQYF
TRBJ1-4 | TRBV7-9 | large | TRBD1 | TGTGCCAGCAGCTTTGGGACAGGGAAGATCGGGAATGAAAAACTGTTTTTT | CASSFGTGKIGNEKLFF
TRBJ1-5 | TRBV4-1 | few | TRBD1 | TGCGCCAGCAGCCAGACAGGGGTGAGCAATCAGCCCCAGCATTTT | CASSQTGVSNQPQHF
TRBJ2-5 | TRBV4-2 | - | - | TGTGCCAGCAGCCAAGATCCTGGGCGGTACCAAGAGACCCAGTACTTC | CASSQDPGRYQETQYF
TRBJ2-7 | TRBV18 | - | TRBD1 | TGTGCCAGCTCTCCCCGGGACAGGGGCTCCTACGAGCAGTACTTC | CASSPRDRGSYEQYF
TRBJ2-1 | TRBV6-1 | - | TRBD1 | TGTGCCATTTCCGACAGGGCAGGCGATGAGCAGTTCTTC | CAISDRAGDEQFF
TRBJ1-1 | TRBV5-1 | - | - | TGCGCCAGCAGCTTGGGGGCAGGCATGAACACTGAAGCTTTCTTT | CASSLGAGMNTEAFF
TRBJ1-2 | TRBV19 | - | - | TGTGCCAGTAGTTCCAGCTACTATGGCTACACCTTC | CASSSSYYGYTF
TRBJ1-6 | TRBV7-9 | - | - | TGTGCCAGCAGCAAAAGGGGGGTTAGAGGTTCACCCCTCCACTTT | CASSKRGVRGSPLHF
TRBJ2-7 | TRBV28 | - | - | TGTGCCAGCAGTTTGCCGGGCAGCTCCTACGAGCAGTACTTC | CASSLPGSSYEQYF
TRBJ2-7 | TRBV19 | - | - | TGTGCCAGTAGTATTGGGCTTCCCTACGAGCAGTACTTC | CASSIGLPYEQYF
TRBJ1-2 | TRBV30 | - | - | TGTGCCTGGAGCGCATTTTCCTTAACGGGGGACTACACCTTC | CAWSAFSLTGDYTF
TRBJ1-1 | TRBV27 | - | TRBD1 | TGTGCCAGCAGTTTCAGCTCCGGGACAGGGGGGACTGAAGCTTTCTTT | CASSFSSGTGGTEAFF
TRBJ1-6 | TRBV7-6 | - | - | TGTGCCAGCAGCCCGGGGTTAGGTAATTCACCCCTCCACTTT | CASSPGLGNSPLHF
TRBJ2-7 | TRBV19 | - | - | TGTGCCAGTAGTGCGTTATCTAACGCCGAGCAGTACTTC | CASSALSNAEQYF
TRBJ2-7 | TRBV13 | - | - | TGTGCCAGCAGCTTAGTTGATAACGAGCAGTACTTC | CASSLVDNEQYF
TRBJ1-1 | TRBV6-1 | - | TRBD1 | TGTGCCAGCAGGCCTAGACAGGGGACGAACACTGAAGCTTTCTTT | CASRPRQGTNTEAFF
TRBJ2-7 | TRBV29-1 | - | - | TGCAGCGTTACCACACCGAGGGCCTACGAGCAGTACTTC | CSVTTPRAYEQYF
TRBJ1-1 | TRBV6-1 | few | - | TGTGCCAGCAGGCTCGAGGTGGGTCTGAACACTGAAGCTTTCTTT | CASRLEVGLNTEAFF
TRBJ2-1 | TRBV11-2 | - | - | TGTGCCAGCAGCTTAGATAGGGACCTAAGCAAAGGGCAGTTCTTC | CASSLDRDLSKGQFF
TRBJ2-1 | TRBV10-3 | - | - | TGTGCCATCAGTGAGAATCGACTTAATCCTGAGCAGTTCTTC | CAISENRLNPEQFF
TRBJ1-1 | TRBV6-6 | few | - | TGTGCCAGCAGTTACTCGAGGGGGAACACTGAAGCTTTCTTT | CASSYSRGNTEAFF
TRBJ1-1 | TRBV5-8 | - | - | TGTGCCAGCAGCTGGTACGGGGCTAGTGAAGCTTTCTTT | CASSWYGASEAFF
TRBJ1-5 | TRBV14 | once | - | TGTGCCAGCAGCCAAGATCTATGGGGTACCCAGCATTTT | CASSQDLWGTQHF
TRBJ1-5 | TRBV6-1 | - | - | TGTGCCAGCAGGAGGGGGGGGCCAAGCAATCAGCCCCAGCATTTT | CASRRGGPSNQPQHF
TRBJ1-1 | TRBV18 | few | - | TGTGCCAGCTCACCGACGCGAAGAGCTGAAGCTTTCTTT | CASSPTRRAEAFF
TRBJ2-3 | TRBV18 | - | - | TGTGCCAGCTCAACAGGGAAATCCGATACGCAGTATTTT | CASSTGKSDTQYF
TRBJ2-2 | TRBV29-1 | - | TRBD1 | TGCAGCGTTGACGGGACAGGGAACACCGGGGAGCTGTTTTTT | CSVDGTGNTGELFF
TRBJ2-6 | TRBV5-1 | - | - | TGCGCCAGCAGCTTGGATATGAGGGATCTAAGCTCTGGGGCCAACGTCCTGACTTTC | CASSLDMRDLSSGANVLTF